This record looks at one T cell receptor (beta chain) sequence and its context. The antigen is undetermined. This sample was taken from a study of T cell repertoires in cytomegalovirus infection. At the level of the study: Matching HLA type and CMV infection were both indicated by public TCR beta signatures. Study-wide results and limits: Cumulative frequency (of public TCR beta family members) identified carriers of CMV plus the relevant HLA. Dominating the ex vivo response were TCR beta clonotypes that were CMV-specific and HLA-C-restricted.

Germline V lookup: CDR1 SEHNR, CDR2 FQNEAQ (reference sequence). Trimming cost V 3 bases and J 5 bases, with 7 bases left between them. CDR3 length equals 12 residues. TCRdb recomputed calls from the reads with MiXCR, one row per CDR3 protein. The table records roughly 230,000 distinct CDR3 sequences, roughly 22% of them present only once. The sequenced sample was CD8+ T cells from PBMCs. The TCR originated in a human donor in good health (CMV status not recorded). Some clones in this sample may be carry-over from other donors' samples. This chain joins TRBV7-9 and TRBJ1-2; D is unclear. The CDR3 protein is CASSFPSYGYTF. The CDR3 DNA follows: TGTGCCAGCAGCTTTCCCTCGTATGGCTACACCTTC.